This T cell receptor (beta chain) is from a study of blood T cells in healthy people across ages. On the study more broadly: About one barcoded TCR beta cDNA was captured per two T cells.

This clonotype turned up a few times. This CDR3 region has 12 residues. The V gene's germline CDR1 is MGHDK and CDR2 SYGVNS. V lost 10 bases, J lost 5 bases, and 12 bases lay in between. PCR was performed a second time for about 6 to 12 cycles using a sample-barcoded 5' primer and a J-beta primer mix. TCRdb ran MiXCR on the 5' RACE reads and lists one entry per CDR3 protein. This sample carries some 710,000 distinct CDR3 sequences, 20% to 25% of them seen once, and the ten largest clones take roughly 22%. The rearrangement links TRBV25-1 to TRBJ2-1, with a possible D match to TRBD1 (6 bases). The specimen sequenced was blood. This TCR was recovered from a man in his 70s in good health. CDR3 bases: TGTGCCACCGATCAGGGGAACAATGAGCAGTTCTTC. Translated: CATDQGNNEQFF.